A selection of T cell receptor beta chains follows, all from one sample in a study of shared clonotypes between healthy human individuals. Only in-frame clones appear in the TCRdb table, and some are missing; sequencing was by immunoSEQ multiplex PCR. The table lists about 1.9 million clones, around 93% of them singletons. Sequencing was performed on naive CD8+ T cells from PBMCs. The origin of the receptors is a man between 18 and 29 years old in good health. Some clones in this sample may be carry-over from other donors' samples. CDR3s include the opening cysteine and the closing phenylalanine or tryptophan. Each record gives: J gene, V gene, CDR3 protein.

TRBJ2-3 | TRBV9 | CASSPKVTRTDTQYF
TRBJ2-3 | TRBV15 | CATLKSGKSTDTQYF
TRBJ2-1 | TRBV5-4 | CASSPESGGGEQFF
TRBJ1-1 | TRBV7-9 | CASSFPGAEAFF
TRBJ1-6 | TRBV4-1 | CASSHPKGTYPPLHF
TRBJ2-7 | TRBV4-2 | CASSQEFGGISYEQYF
TRBJ2-7 | TRBV4-2 | CASSQERDSSYEQYF
TRBJ2-6 | TRBV19 | CASSYRASGANVLTF
TRBJ1-1 | TRBV28 | CASSFEGYTEAFF
TRBJ2-1 | TRBV11-3 | CASSPGLARPHNEQFF
TRBJ2-7 | TRBV10-3 | CAISEPMTGVHEQYF
TRBJ2-2 | TRBV7-9 | CASSHLSGGNTGELFF
TRBJ1-2 | TRBV9 | CASSPPGTGPNYGYTF
TRBJ2-5 | TRBV27 | CASRKDRGSAETQYF
TRBJ1-1 | TRBV6-5 | CASSYAYRGSTEAFF
TRBJ1-2 | TRBV19 | CASSLPDRSPYGYTF
TRBJ1-1 | TRBV27 | CASSLVQGGWTEAFF
TRBJ2-7 | TRBV30 | CAWTPGAYEQYF
TRBJ2-7 | TRBV27 | CASGPPYEQYF
TRBJ2-3 | TRBV28 | CASTPLLRETLYTQYF
TRBJ2-3 | TRBV7-9 | CASRRELSTDTQYF
TRBJ2-1 | TRBV4-3 | CASSLPQGPEQFF
TRBJ2-7 | TRBV28 | CASSPPDRGIHEQYF
TRBJ2-5 | TRBV14 | CASSQRGARETQYF
TRBJ2-5 | TRBV18 | CASSQGRGYQETQYF
TRBJ2-1 | TRBV19 | CASSITSGATYNEQFF
TRBJ1-5 | TRBV27 | CASSFYGNQPQHF
TRBJ2-1 | TRBV9 | CASSVASRARLYNEQFF
TRBJ2-5 | TRBV4-1 | CASSPRQIETQYF
TRBJ2-2 | TRBV7-2 | CASSLPGQGAGELFF
TRBJ2-2 | TRBV19 | CASSIGLAPNTGELFF
TRBJ2-1 | TRBV28 | CASSLTGGSREQFF
TRBJ2-5 | TRBV9 | CASSVEGLTGTQYF
TRBJ2-7 | TRBV5-1 | CASSLDGSAYEQYF
TRBJ1-1 | TRBV4-1 | CASSHRQPRGDTEAFF
TRBJ1-3 | TRBV19 | CASAGTGPSF
TRBJ1-2 | TRBV27 | CASSLLGGLIGYGYTF
TRBJ1-1 | TRBV4-3 | CASSQDRYRVTEAFF
TRBJ1-2 | TRBV27 | CASSLTPGYGYTF
TRBJ1-2 | TRBV5-4 | CASSSPWVGPHYGYTF
TRBJ2-7 | TRBV29-1 | CSVDGASGSYEQYF
TRBJ2-2 | TRBV27 | CASRPAPLSSRTGTGELFF
TRBJ1-5 | TRBV5-4 | CASSFGPPAGNQPQHF
TRBJ2-1 | TRBV10-3 | CAISDLSGTNEQFF
TRBJ2-5 | TRBV7-2 | CASSSGTSPGGTQYF
TRBJ2-3 | TRBV14 | CASSQGMPLLDTQYF
TRBJ2-7 | TRBV10-3 | CAISEQPRSPPSYEQYF
TRBJ1-5 | TRBV21-1 | CASSKDPQGGGGQPQHF
TRBJ1-1 | TRBV4-3 | CASSQVGREAFF
TRBJ2-7 | TRBV5-6 | CASSSPTSWNEQYF
TRBJ2-1 | TRBV9 | CASSHREGFPSDNEQFF
TRBJ2-7 | TRBV9 | CASSAETSGPYEQYF
TRBJ2-7 | TRBV9 | CASSLGGGTYEQYF
TRBJ2-7 | TRBV27 | CASSLAPGLHTYEQYF